The count of the clone carrying this TCR beta chain is one. The data are from a study of blood T cell repertoires in COVID-19. In the study overall: The United States, Italy and Spain provided the acute and convalescent COVID-19 samples. T cells, B-cell-depleted T cells, or PBMCs supplied cDNA or gDNA.

Germline assignment: CDR1 SNHLY and CDR2 FYNNEI. V dropped 8 bases and J dropped 1 base, with 11 bases sitting between them. The CDR3 contains 13 residues. Original handling: Amplification of reference gene primers was used by the study to estimate nucleated cell counts. Some clones are missing from TCRdb's copy, which holds only in-frame ones; the method was immunoSEQ multiplex PCR. V and J calls plus clone size are reproduced from that table; the DNA served to infer D and trimming. In the table there are approximately 200,000 clones, roughly 88% of which are singletons. Material: peripheral blood. The receptor was isolated from a human donor with active or convalescent COVID-19. The donor label of this sample is uncertain. The chain employs TRBV2 and TRBJ1-1; possible D gene TRBD1, 6 bases. The CDR3 bases are TGTGCCAGCTTCCCGGGACAGAACACTGAAGCTTTCTTT. Its protein product is CASFPGQNTEAFF.